Following are 21 T cell receptor beta chains from one sample sequenced in a study of blood T cell repertoires in COVID-19 (dated by TCRdb to between 2020 and 2021). Library prep was done by the immunoSEQ multiplex PCR assay. Drawn from immuneACCESS, this table holds only the in-frame rearrangements with V and J called that TCRdb kept. Clones are partly lost; checked studies trace under half to an unresolved V gene and leave the rest unexplained. The sample includes fewer than 350,000 clones, with under 95% observed a single time. Roughly 2% of the sample goes to the ten largest clones. The sequenced sample consisted of PBMCs or T cells enriched from blood (not recorded which). These receptors all come from a woman between 40 and 50 years old with acute COVID-19.

The rearrangement links TRBV7-2 to TRBJ2-7; TRBD2 matches 11 bases. The junction had 8 bases not matched to a gene; V was cut back by 5 bases and J by 5 bases. There are 15 residues in the CDR3. Germline-derived CDR1 and CDR2 are SGHTA and FQGNSA. CDR3 nucleotide sequence: TGTGCCAGCAGCCCCACTAGCGGGAGTTTCAACGAGCAGTACTTC. This translates into CASSPTSGSFNEQYF.

The chain links TRBV21-1 to TRBJ1-5; TRBD1 is taken as the D call from the table, unchecked against the DNA. TRBV21-1 is reported as a pseudogene. The CDR3 contains 22 residues. The CDR3 DNA reads as TGTGCCAGCAGCAAGGACACGGACAGTTCCCGCCCCCTCCCACCCCTCAATCAGCCCCAGCATTTT. Translating it yields CASSKDTDSSRPLPPLNQPQHF.

J is TRBJ2-1 and V is TRBV4-1; 14 bases map to TRBD2. CDR1 MGHRA and CDR2 YSYEKL come from the germline V gene. CDR3 length: 17 residues. V trimming: 0 bases; J trimming: 6 bases; junction bases outside the gene matches: 4. The CDR3 coding sequence is TGCGCCAGCAGCCAAGATCCGACTAGCGGGGGGGCCAATGAGCAGTTCTTC. Amino acid sequence: CASSQDPTSGGANEQFF.

The chain combines TRBV29-1 with TRBJ1-2; D is ambiguous. V lost 6 bases and J lost 4, with 15 bases in between. The CDR3 covers 13 residues. Germline V CDR1 and CDR2: SQVTM, ANQGSEA. CDR3 protein: CSVADSLLYGYTF. The CDR3 DNA reads as TGCAGCGTCGCCGACTCGCTTCTCTATGGCTACACCTTC.

The chain links TRBV30 to TRBJ2-5, with TRBD2 matching over 7 bases. J was trimmed by 0 bases and V by 0 bases; bases with no gene match: 7. The CDR3 sequence is 16 residues long. CDR1 and CDR2 from the germline V gene are GTSNPN and SVGIG (reference sequence). The CDR3, as DNA: TGTGCCTGGAGTGTCCTCAGCGGGACGAACCAAGAGACCCAGTACTTC. This gives the protein CAWSVLSGTNQETQYF.

V gene TRBV5-6 combines with J gene TRBJ2-7, with 8 bases fitting TRBD1. Germline CDR1 and CDR2: SGHDT and YYEEEE. This CDR3 region has 15 residues. V trimming: 0 bases; J trimming: 5 bases; junction bases outside the gene matches: 7. The CDR3 protein is CASSLDRTGIDEQYF. The CDR3 DNA is TGTGCCAGCAGCTTGGATCGGACAGGGATCGACGAGCAGTACTTC.

This chain joins TRBV27 and TRBJ1-6; TRBD1 is a possible D gene (6 bases). Germline V gives CDR1 MNHEY, CDR2 SMNVEV (reference sequence). V was shortened by 5 bases and J by 0 bases, with 14 bases between the two germline ends. The CDR3 loop spans 17 amino acids. CDR3: CASSPLQQGSYNSPLHF. The CDR3 region has the DNA TGTGCCAGCAGTCCATTACAACAGGGCTCCTATAATTCACCCCTCCACTTT.

The chain uses TRBV18 and TRBJ1-3; D may be TRBD1 (5 bases). The CDR3 covers 15 residues. CDR1 is KGHSH, CDR2 LQKENI, per germline. Trimming took 3 bases from V and 2 from J, leaving 11 bases between them. CDR3 nucleotide sequence: TGTGCCAGCTCACCGGCGGCAGGGACTGGAAACACCATATATTTT. This encodes CASSPAAGTGNTIYF.

The chain is built from TRBV18 and TRBJ1-2, with D uncertain. V lost 3 bases to trimming and J lost 3 bases, with 8 bases between them. The CDR3 length is 13 residues. The germline V gene has CDR1 KGHSH and CDR2 LQKENI. The CDR3 protein is CASSPETDYGYTF. In DNA, the CDR3 is TGTGCCAGCTCACCTGAGACTGACTATGGCTACACCTTC.

The chain uses TRBV19 and TRBJ2-5; the match to TRBD1 covers 12 bases. The CDR3 contains 14 residues. Germline-derived CDR1 and CDR2 are LNHDA and SQIVND (reference sequence). After removal of 6 bases from V and 4 bases from J, the junction contained 3 bases not matched to a gene. The CDR3 loop is CASSRDRGLETQYF. CDR3 DNA: TGTGCCAGTAGCCGGGACAGGGGGCTAGAGACCCAGTACTTC.

This rearrangement joins TRBV13 to TRBJ1-6, with D perhaps matching TRBD1 (5 bases). V shed 6 bases and J shed 6 bases, with 18 bases lying between them. CDR1 and CDR2 (germline): PRHDT, FYEKMQ (reference sequence). CDR3 length equals 16 residues. This CDR3 reads CASRPPTRQFNSPLHF. The CDR3 nucleotides read TGTGCCAGCAGGCCTCCAACGAGACAGTTTAATTCACCCCTCCACTTT.

V and J are TRBV5-1 and TRBJ2-5; TRBD2 matches 8 bases. The CDR3 is 15 amino acids. V shed 3 bases, J shed 2 bases, and the junction held 6 bases outside the gene matches. The germline gives CDR1 SGHRS, CDR2 YFSETQ. This chain's CDR3 is CASSYNGRGQETQYF. CDR3 sequence (DNA): TGCGCCAGCAGCTACAACGGGAGGGGGCAAGAGACCCAGTACTTC.

This clone was detected only once. The V and J genes are TRBV6-1 and TRBJ1-4, with 9 bases aligning to TRBD1. V lost 2 bases to trimming and J lost 5 bases; unmatched junction nucleotides: 6. Looked up from germline, CDR1 is MNHNS and CDR2 is SASEGT. The CDR3 extends over 16 amino acids. In DNA, the CDR3 is TGTGCCAGCAGTGAATCATCCGGGACAGGGAATGAAAAACTGTTTTTT. Translated: CASSESSGTGNEKLFF.

The chain is built from TRBV18 and TRBJ1-2; 7 bases are shared with TRBD1. The CDR3 length is 13 residues. The V gene's germline CDR1 is KGHSH and CDR2 LQKENI. Losses at the gene ends were 6 bases for V and 8 bases for J; bases not matched to a gene: 9. The CDR3 here is CASSSLDRAGYTF. The CDR3 DNA sequence: TGTGCCAGCTCCTCTCTCGACAGGGCAGGCTACACCTTC.

The chain has TRBV7-9 and TRBJ2-1; no clear D gene. Trimming cost V 5 bases and J 7 bases, with 6 bases left between them. The germline V gene encodes CDR1 SEHNR and CDR2 FQNEAQ (reference sequence). The length of the CDR3 is 11 residues. Here the CDR3 reads CASSLTNEQFF. DNA of the CDR3: TGTGCCAGCAGCCTCACTAATGAGCAGTTCTTC.

CDR3 DNA: TGCGCCAGCAGCTTGGGGCCCGGAGGTGGCTACACCTTC. Protein sequence: CASSLGPGGGYTF. The chain employs TRBV5-1 and TRBJ1-2; D is unresolved. Germline V lookup: CDR1 SGHRS, CDR2 YFSETQ. The V end was cut by 0 bases, the J end by 7 bases, with 10 bases between. There are 13 residues in the CDR3.

This chain joins TRBV7-6 and TRBJ1-5, with 10 bases that match TRBD1. CDR1 and CDR2 from the germline V gene are SGHVS and FNYEAQ. This CDR3 has 19 residues. The junction had 11 bases not matched to a gene; V was cut back by 1 base and J by 2 bases. CDR3 nucleotides: TGTGCCAGCAGCTTAGGGGACAGGGGACCCGCGGACCGCAATCAGCCCCAGCATTTT. Its translation: CASSLGDRGPADRNQPQHF. Using reference TRBV7-6 and TRBJ1-5 for the parts outside the CDR3, the full variable domain is GAGVSQSPRYKVTKRGQDVALRCDPISGHVSLYWYRQALGQGPEFLTYFNYEAQQDKSGLPNDRFSAERPEGSISTLTIQRTEQRDSAMYRCASSLGDRGPADRNQPQHFGDGTRLSIL.

The chain uses TRBV12-3 or TRBV12-4 and TRBJ1-2; no reliable D call. Trimming left V 6 bases short and J 4 bases short, with 12 bases between. This CDR3 is 13 amino acids long. The DNA for the CDR3 is TGTGCCAGCAGATCATACGACACCTATGGCTACACCTTC. It encodes CASRSYDTYGYTF.

CDR3 coding DNA: TGTGCCAGCAGTTTACCCCCCTTGGCGGGGGGCCGATCCTACAATGAGCAGTTCTTC. Protein: CASSLPPLAGGRSYNEQFF. The chain couples TRBV28 to TRBJ2-1; TRBD2 aligns across 8 bases. Unmatched junction bases numbered 13, after V lost 2 bases and J lost 1 base. From germline, CDR1 is MDHEN and CDR2 SYDVKM. The CDR3 runs 19 residues.

The chain uses TRBV11-2 and TRBJ1-4, with a weak D call TRBD1 (6 bases). Trimming left V 0 bases short and J 12 bases short, with 14 bases between. This CDR3 contains 14 residues. Germline V lookup: CDR1 SGHAT, CDR2 FQNNGV. The CDR3 DNA is TGTGCCAGCAGCTTAGATTCCGGACAGCTTCAACTGTTTTTT. It specifies CASSLDSGQLQLFF.

The rearrangement links TRBV5-6 to TRBJ1-1, with 9 bases matching TRBD1. The V gene's germline CDR1 is SGHDT and CDR2 YYEEEE. Trimming cost V 4 bases and J 5 bases; bases outside gene matches: 9. This CDR3 comprises 15 residues. The CDR3 nucleotides read TGTGCCAGCAGCCCCGAACGTGACAGGGGGACTGAAGCTTTCTTT. This codes for CASSPERDRGTEAFF.